Listed below are T cell receptor beta chains from one sample, sequenced in a study of T-cell memory formation after mild COVID-19. TCRdb re-derived calls from the 5' RACE reads in MiXCR, one entry per CDR3 protein. The repertoire has some 440,000 distinct CDR3 sequences, 20% to 30% of them found once; the top ten carry roughly an eighth. The material sequenced was PBMCs or a T cell subset sorted from them (not recorded which). These receptors originate from an adult woman who had mild COVID-19 (a few samples of this study predate the infection). Cell type and time point are not known. The CDR3 runs from the conserved cysteine through the conserved F or W. D genes are given only for firm matches. Only part of the rows carry a size: once, few, many, or a class if the clone is expanded.

D gene,clone size,J gene,V gene,CDR3 protein,CDR3 DNA
.,.,TRBJ2-7,TRBV20-1,CSASGTGTSGEQYF,TGCAGTGCTAGCGGTACAGGGACTTCGGGAGAGCAGTACTTC
.,few,TRBJ2-1,TRBV7-8,CASSLAGVSWGETPDNEQFF,TGTGCCAGCAGCTTAGCGGGGGTTAGCTGGGGAGAAACCCCTGACAATGAGCAGTTCTTC
TRBD2,.,TRBJ2-6,TRBV5-5,CASSLEGLAGAGANVLTF,TGTGCCAGCAGCTTGGAGGGACTAGCGGGAGCCGGGGCCAACGTCCTGACTTTC
TRBD1,few,TRBJ1-4,TRBV19,CASSVDRWGEKLFF,TGTGCCAGTAGTGTGGACAGGTGGGGTGAAAAACTGTTTTTT
.,few,TRBJ2-3,TRBV7-9,CASRRTGYSTDTQYF,TGTGCCAGCAGGCGAACAGGGTACAGCACAGATACGCAGTATTTT
.,.,TRBJ1-2,TRBV6-5,CASSSQGLVYGYTF,TGTGCCAGCAGCTCACAGGGTTTGGTCTATGGCTACACCTTC
.,few,TRBJ2-5,TRBV5-1,CASSPAGGAGYQETQYF,TGCGCCAGCAGCCCAGCAGGGGGGGCCGGGTACCAAGAGACCCAGTACTTC
TRBD1,.,TRBJ2-2,TRBV6-1,CASSPPDRENTGELFF,TGTGCCAGCAGTCCCCCGGACAGGGAGAACACCGGGGAGCTGTTTTTT
TRBD2,.,TRBJ2-7,TRBV10-3,CATLGTRGATYEQYF,TGTGCCACCTTGGGTACGCGGGGGGCCACCTACGAGCAGTACTTC
TRBD2,once,TRBJ2-3,TRBV7-8,CASSLGLAGAYDTQYF,TGTGCCAGCAGCTTAGGCCTAGCGGGGGCCTATGATACGCAGTATTTT
.,.,TRBJ1-2,TRBV7-2,CASSLWVHYGYTF,TGTGCCAGCAGCTTGTGGGTCCACTATGGCTACACCTTC
.,.,TRBJ2-2,TRBV5-1,CASSLGTLVTGELFF,TGCGCCAGCAGCTTGGGTACTCTAGTTACCGGGGAGCTGTTTTTT
TRBD2,.,TRBJ2-3,TRBV11-2,CASSLSGGFPDTQYF,TGTGCCAGCAGCTTAAGCGGGGGGTTCCCAGATACGCAGTATTTT
.,.,TRBJ2-3,TRBV10-3,CAISERGKERGTDTQYF,TGTGCCATCAGTGAACGTGGGAAGGAACGGGGCACAGATACGCAGTATTTT
TRBD1,once,TRBJ2-7,TRBV2,CASRPLARQGPIYEQYF,TGTGCCAGCAGACCTCTCGCCCGACAGGGGCCCATCTACGAGCAGTACTTC
.,.,TRBJ2-3,TRBV10-3,CAISDFSLAFTQYF,TGTGCCATCAGTGACTTCTCTCTAGCCTTTACGCAGTATTTT
TRBD1,few,TRBJ1-1,TRBV12-3/TRBV12-4,CASRGQGITEAFF,TGTGCCAGCAGGGGACAGGGGATAACTGAAGCTTTCTTT
.,few,TRBJ2-7,TRBV4-2,CASSQTYDKSYEQYF,TGTGCCAGCAGCCAAACCTACGACAAGTCCTACGAGCAGTACTTC
.,.,TRBJ2-4,TRBV5-6,CASSSLDDSEPELAKNIQYF,TGTGCCAGCAGCTCATTGGACGACTCCGAGCCCGAACTAGCCAAAAACATTCAGTACTTC
TRBD2,few,TRBJ2-1,TRBV7-8,CASSFDGRVNEQFF,TGTGCCAGCAGCTTCGACGGGAGGGTGAATGAGCAGTTCTTC
.,.,TRBJ1-2,TRBV20-1,CSASLGADGYTF,TGCAGTGCTAGTTTGGGGGCAGATGGCTACACCTTC
TRBD1,few,TRBJ1-2,TRBV6-2/TRBV6-3,CASSYKPGQLYGYTF,TGTGCCAGCAGTTACAAGCCGGGACAGCTCTATGGCTACACCTTC
.,.,TRBJ2-5,TRBV12-3/TRBV12-4,CASSPARGVQETQYF,TGTGCCAGCAGTCCAGCCAGAGGGGTTCAAGAGACCCAGTACTTC
.,few,TRBJ2-7,TRBV11-2,CASSLVTGVEQYF,TGTGCCAGCAGCTTAGTTACGGGGGTCGAGCAGTACTTC
.,.,TRBJ2-3,TRBV20-1,CSAGQYTDTQYF,TGCAGTGCTGGCCAATACACAGATACGCAGTATTTT
.,.,TRBJ1-5,TRBV7-9,CASSLGLGAPQHF,TGTGCCAGCAGCTTAGGATTGGGGGCGCCCCAGCATTTT
TRBD2,.,TRBJ2-2,TRBV12-3/TRBV12-4,CASSLASGGARTGELFF,TGTGCCAGCAGCCTCGCTAGCGGGGGGGCCCGAACCGGGGAGCTGTTTTTT
TRBD2,few,TRBJ2-3,TRBV28,CASSLLPAGGITDTQYF,TGTGCCAGCAGTTTACTACCAGCGGGGGGAATCACAGATACGCAGTATTTT
.,many,TRBJ2-7,TRBV4-3,CASSQELGSGTYEQYF,TGCGCCAGCAGCCAAGAATTGGGGTCGGGGACGTACGAGCAGTACTTC
.,many,TRBJ2-7,TRBV18,CASSPTQTGYEQYF,TGTGCCAGCTCACCGACCCAAACAGGGTACGAGCAGTACTTC
TRBD1,many,TRBJ2-7,TRBV10-3,CAISVRSGQGTSEQYF,TGTGCCATCAGTGTACGTTCGGGACAGGGAACGTCCGAGCAGTACTTC
TRBD1,few,TRBJ2-7,TRBV24-1,CATSDPGTGANEQYF,TGTGCCACCAGTGACCCCGGGACAGGGGCCAACGAGCAGTACTTC
TRBD1,.,TRBJ2-5,TRBV28,CASSLGGTGGRETQYF,TGTGCCAGCAGTTTAGGCGGGACAGGAGGTCGAGAGACCCAGTACTTC
TRBD2,few,TRBJ2-3,TRBV7-8,CASSRSSLAGDGPDTQYF,TGTGCCAGCAGCCGTAGTAGTCTAGCGGGAGACGGCCCAGATACGCAGTATTTT
.,few,TRBJ1-4,TRBV7-8,CASSLDQNEKLFF,TGTGCCAGCAGCCTTGATCAGAATGAAAAACTGTTTTTT
.,few,TRBJ2-7,TRBV27,CASSFSPYGYEQYF,TGTGCCAGCAGTTTCTCTCCGTACGGCTACGAGCAGTACTTC
TRBD2,.,TRBJ2-3,TRBV4-1,CASSRTSGASDTQYF,TGCGCCAGCAGCCGGACTAGCGGGGCGTCAGATACGCAGTATTTT
TRBD1,.,TRBJ1-5,TRBV7-9,CASSLVGTGADQPQHF,TGTGCCAGCAGCTTAGTCGGGACAGGGGCGGATCAGCCCCAGCATTTT
.,.,TRBJ1-5,TRBV12-3/TRBV12-4,CASGRAGWFNQPQHF,TGTGCCAGCGGCAGGGCAGGATGGTTCAATCAGCCCCAGCATTTT
.,few,TRBJ2-5,TRBV6-6,CASSYRSQETQYF,TGTGCCAGCAGTTACCGTAGCCAAGAGACCCAGTACTTC
TRBD2,.,TRBJ2-3,TRBV6-4,CASSDGGGTTDTQYF,TGTGCCAGCAGTGACGGCGGGGGGACGACAGATACGCAGTATTTT